The TCR beta chain described here comes from a study of CD8 T cells in ankylosing spondylitis. In TCRdb, the 5' RACE reads were re-called with MiXCR into one record per CDR3 protein. The sample lists roughly 160,000 distinct CDR3 sequences; just over 9.5% were seen once. CDR1 and CDR2 from the germline V gene are MGHRA and YSYEKL. The CDR3 totals 17 residues. V was shortened by 2 bases and J by 1 base, with 12 bases between the two germline ends. The sample was blood, either unsorted or a sorted T cell fraction (not recorded which). The chain recombines TRBV4-1 with TRBJ2-6; the D is unclear. This clonotype was sampled from a female donor with ankylosing spondylitis or in good health (not recorded which). The CDR3 nucleotides are TGCGCCAGCAGCCAACGAACAGAGGTTTCTGGGGCCAACGTCCTGACTTTC. It translates to CASSQRTEVSGANVLTF.